The 18 T cell receptor beta chains presented below share a single source sample, sequenced in a study of blood T cell repertoires in COVID-19. Some clones are missing from TCRdb's copy, which holds only in-frame ones; the method was immunoSEQ multiplex PCR. The repertoire holds around 110,000 clones, with around four fifths as singletons. Sequenced input: peripheral blood. The receptors derive from a man aged 30 to 39 with acute or convalescent COVID-19.

This sequence joins TRBV4-2 and TRBJ2-5; 7 bases are a match to TRBD2. The V segment lost 1 base and the J segment 5 bases; nucleotides outside the gene matches: 7. Germline loops: CDR1 LGHNA, CDR2 YNFKEQ. The CDR3 length is 15 residues. This CDR3 reads CASSQGAGARETQYF. The CDR3 region has the DNA TGTGCCAGCAGCCAAGGGGCGGGAGCGCGGGAGACCCAGTACTTC.

In DNA form, the CDR3 reads TGCGCCAGCAGCCAAGAATGGCCTAGCGGGAGGGCCACAGATACGCAGTATTTT. It yields the protein CASSQEWPSGRATDTQYF. This chain connects TRBV4-1 to TRBJ2-3; the match to TRBD2 covers 12 bases. The CDR3 has 18 residues. Looked up from germline, CDR1 is MGHRA and CDR2 is YSYEKL. With 0 bases clipped from V and 2 bases from J, the junction kept 6 bases outside the gene matches.

The CDR3 DNA reads as TGTGCCAGTAGTCGGCAGGGGGCTTCTAATTCACCCCTCCACTTT. As protein: CASSRQGASNSPLHF. The rearrangement uses TRBV19 and TRBJ1-6, with 8 bases fitting TRBD1. The trim removed 5 bases at V and 6 bases at J, leaving 6 bases unmatched. Germline CDR1 and CDR2: LNHDA and SQIVND (reference sequence). CDR3 length: 15 residues.

The chain links TRBV7-9 to TRBJ2-2; 9 nucleotides match TRBD2. CDR1 is SEHNR, CDR2 FQNEAQ, per germline (reference sequence). V dropped 5 bases and J dropped 4; count of bases not matched to a gene: 8. This CDR3 spans 16 amino acids. The CDR3 spells CASSHTLAGTTGELFF. The CDR3 DNA sequence: TGTGCCAGCAGCCACACTCTAGCGGGAACCACCGGGGAGCTGTTTTTT.

The chain is built from TRBV11-1 and TRBJ1-2, with 10 nucleotides matching TRBD1. Trimming removed 4 bases from V and 4 bases from J; junction bases left unmatched: 9. This CDR3 has 16 residues. CDR1 is SGHAT and CDR2 is FQDESV in the germline V gene (reference sequence). CDR3 in DNA: TGTGCCAGCAGCTCAACAATCGGGACAGGGGCCTATGGCTACACCTTC. Translated: CASSSTIGTGAYGYTF.

The chain joins TRBV6-1 to TRBJ1-2; a weak D match, TRBD1 (5 bases). Per germline, CDR1 MNHNS and CDR2 SASEGT. The V end was cut by 1 base, the J end by 5 bases, with 11 bases between. This CDR3 has 14 residues. CDR3: CASSEGWTLYGYTF. CDR3 coding DNA: TGTGCCAGCAGTGAAGGATGGACACTGTATGGCTACACCTTC.

The rearrangement joins TRBV19 to TRBJ1-5; weak D call: TRBD1 (6 bases). V gave up 2 bases and J gave up 6 bases, with 17 bases separating them. The CDR3 consists of 16 residues. The germline gives CDR1 LNHDA, CDR2 SQIVND (reference sequence). CDR3 sequence (DNA): TGTGCCAGTAGTATATCGGGGGGCTCTTATGGTCAGCCCCAGCATTTT. Its protein is CASSISGGSYGQPQHF.

V gene TRBV6-2 or TRBV6-3 combines with J gene TRBJ2-1, with D possibly matching TRBD2 (5 bases). The V gene's germline CDR1 is MNHEY and CDR2 SVGEGT. CDR3 length equals 16 residues. Trimming took 5 bases from V and 2 from J, leaving 16 bases between them. CDR3 sequence: CASSIPAYGTYNEQFF. The CDR3 bases are TGTGCCAGCAGTATCCCCGCCTACGGGACCTACAATGAGCAGTTCTTC.

The table lists this clone with a count of one. The chain couples TRBV6-6 to TRBJ2-7, with a possible D match to TRBD1 (5 bases). This CDR3 contains 14 residues. Germline V lookup: CDR1 MNHNY, CDR2 SVGAGI (reference sequence). Trimming took off 5 bases at V and 2 bases at J, with 13 bases between the two ends. CDR3 sequence reads: CASSTPDSPYEQYF. The DNA of the CDR3 is TGTGCCAGCAGTACCCCCGACAGTCCCTACGAGCAGTACTTC.

This CDR3 reads CASSSRAGGDLTNVLTF. DNA for the CDR3: TGTGCCAGCAGCTCCCGGGCTGGGGGCGACTTGACCAACGTCCTGACTTTC. The V gene is TRBV5-4, the J gene TRBJ2-6; D possibly corresponds to TRBD1 (6 bases). The CDR3 has 17 residues. V lost 3 bases and J 8 bases, leaving 21 bases between the germline ends. Germline V gene lookup returns CDR1 SGHNT and CDR2 YYREEE (reference sequence).

The chain uses TRBV5-1 and TRBJ2-3; 8 bases line up with TRBD2. Germline V gene lookup returns CDR1 SGHRS and CDR2 YFSETQ. V was pared by 4 bases and J by 6 bases, with 7 bases of the junction left unmatched. This CDR3 has 14 residues. The DNA of the CDR3 is TGCGCCAGCAGCCCCGGGGGGGCAAGGGATACGCAGTATTTT. Translation: CASSPGGARDTQYF.

The chain links TRBV5-4 to TRBJ2-3; D is possibly TRBD2 (7 bases). The length of the CDR3 is 14 residues. Trimming cost V 3 bases and J 4 bases, with 12 bases left between them. Germline-derived CDR1 and CDR2 are SGHNT and YYREEE (reference sequence). The CDR3 DNA reads as TGTGCCAGCAGCTGGGGGGGCGACGCAGATACGCAGTATTTT. Its translation is CASSWGGDADTQYF.

This sequence joins TRBV2 and TRBJ1-1; perhaps TRBD1 as D (5 bases). The CDR3 totals 14 residues. V was clipped by 2 bases and J by 4 bases, with 11 bases between them. Germline V gene sequence: CDR1 SNHLY, CDR2 FYNNEI. For the CDR3, the DNA is TGTGCCAGCAGTGAACAGGGTATGCGCACTGAAGCTTTCTTT. Its protein product is CASSEQGMRTEAFF.

The V and J genes are TRBV7-3 and TRBJ2-5, with D unclear. The CDR3 runs to 13 residues. The V end lost 1 base, the J end lost 1 base, and 4 bases lay between the germline ends. Looked up from germline, CDR1 is SGHTA and CDR2 is FQGTGA. This CDR3 reads CASSLIGQETQYF. CDR3 in DNA: TGTGCCAGCAGCTTAATCGGCCAAGAGACCCAGTACTTC.

V is TRBV11-2 and J is TRBJ1-4, with D perhaps matching TRBD1 (5 bases). Germline V gene lookup returns CDR1 SGHAT and CDR2 FQNNGV. The CDR3 is 15 amino acids. V was shortened by 5 bases and J by 4 bases, with 14 bases between the two germline ends. This CDR3 is CASSLSTVNNEKLFF. The CDR3 coding sequence is TGTGCCAGCAGCCTATCGACAGTGAATAATGAAAAACTGTTTTTT.

This clone was seen just once. The chain uses TRBV5-1 and TRBJ2-1; 10 positions agree with TRBD2. V trimming: 0 bases; J trimming: 7 bases; junction bases outside the gene matches: 7. This CDR3 has 16 residues. The germline V gene has CDR1 SGHRS and CDR2 YFSETQ. CDR3 bases: TGCGCCAGCAGCTTGGAATCCGGTAGCGGGAGGAATGAGCAGTTCTTC. It is translated as CASSLESGSGRNEQFF.

V is TRBV9 and J is TRBJ1-1; D remains ambiguous. Germline V gene data show CDR1 as SGDLS and CDR2 as YYNGEE. V lost 4 bases to trimming and J lost 0 bases, with 31 bases between them. This CDR3 contains 21 residues. CDR3 nucleotides: TGTGCCAGCAGCCCACGATGGGAGGGATCCCTTCCCCATACTATGAACACTGAAGCTTTCTTT. This gives the protein CASSPRWEGSLPHTMNTEAFF.

The V call is TRBV4-1, the J call TRBJ1-2, with D hard to call. The ends were cut back, 1 base at V and 4 bases at J, with 10 bases in the middle. Germline V lookup: CDR1 MGHRA, CDR2 YSYEKL. This CDR3 contains 14 residues. This chain's CDR3 is CASSQVASGYGYTF. CDR3 coding DNA: TGCGCCAGCAGCCAAGTTGCCTCGGGCTATGGCTACACCTTC.